This T cell receptor beta chain is from a study of Ad26.COV2.S vaccination and SARS-CoV-2 variants. Treatment meaning: some 20 received Ad26.COV2.S at low or high dose, single or two shots; roughly 5 received placebo; per-sample allocation not given. All samples were drawn on day 63, counting from the first vaccine or placebo injection. This Boston cohort included adults aged 18-55 years. Expression of Wuhan-strain SARS-CoV-2 spike came from the Ad26 vector that formed the vaccine. CDR3 size: 15 residues. The V and J ends lost 0 bases and 0 bases respectively, with 10 bases between them. Germline values: CDR1 SGHRS, CDR2 YFSETQ. In the case of this clone: Antigen: not known.

Overall study results and limits: TCR breadth and depth estimates may have understated total T cell responses. Vaccine and placebo recipients had comparable breadth of non-spike TCRs.

Sequencing was performed with immunoSEQ multiplex PCR; in TCRdb, only in-frame clones are kept and a portion is missing. The data hold 300,000 to 400,000 clones, with less than 90% observed a single time. This chain links TRBV5-1 with TRBJ2-7; D unclear. This clonotype originated in a person aged 18-60 years who received the Ad26.COV2.S COVID-19 vaccine or a placebo. This material consisted of peripheral blood, taken in a trial of Ad26.COV2.S vaccine versus placebo. The CDR3 DNA reads as TGCGCCAGCAGCTTGGATGAGGTGAGCTCCTACGAGCAGTACTTC. Protein sequence: CASSLDEVSSYEQYF.